This T cell receptor (beta chain) was sequenced in a study of T cells after yellow fever vaccination (dated by TCRdb to 2018 to 2020). The study in broad terms: The SMART-Seq v4 Ultra Low Input RNA kit was used to prepare libraries from fractions with low cell numbers. To track T-cell clones before and after primary and booster YFV17D yellow fever vaccination, bulk TCR alpha and beta repertoires were sequenced longitudinally. The cohort comprised two healthy male donors, one aged 18 to 30 and one aged 30 to 40 years. Blood was collected at multiple timepoints before and after primary and secondary immunization, and bulk PBMC replicates and cell subsets were isolated. Results the study describes overall, beyond this receptor: A small share of clonotypes occurred in both CD4 and CD8 compartments, likely arising from convergent recombination. The study included only two donors, which limits how far the findings can be generalized. The secondary T-cell response was weaker than the primary response but faster, peaking on day 5 instead of day 15. Most clones expanded after primary vaccination were re-detected after the booster (about 96% of CD4 and 88% of CD8), suggesting broad memory maintenance. Because abundant contaminating clonotypes from the bulk population could be contained in FACS-sorted repertoires, computational filtering was required.

This clonotype appeared a few times. Its cognate antigen has yet to be identified. Base quality data are lacking; no much larger clone is found one base away. V is clipped by 2 bases and J by 0 bases, and the sequence between their germline boundaries is 9 bases long. Reading the germline V gene gives CDR1 MNHEY and CDR2 SVGAGI. The CDR3 runs 15 amino acids, cysteine and phenylalanine included. Only the CDR3 portion is preserved as DNA: 45 bases, with reading frame beginning at the first base. According to the study, the label for this sample's treatment or condition signals: live attenuated yellow fever vaccine strain. At each blood-draw timepoint, two biological replicates of bulk PBMCs were obtained. A standard Ficoll-Paque protocol was used to isolate PBMCs from peripheral blood. TriZol was used to extract RNA from bulk PBMCs, CD4 and CD8 fractions, and dextramer-positive and dextramer-negative fractions.

TCR cDNA was synthesized by 5'RACE template switching, which introduced a universal primer site and unique molecular identifiers. Priming of cDNA synthesis was performed from both the TCR alpha and TCR beta constant segments. Two PCR steps were used to amplify libraries, with sample barcodes and sequencing adapters being added in the second step. Sequencing of libraries was done on Illumina HiSeq 2500 (2x100 bp) or NovaSeq (2x150 bp). The original methods were these. Demultiplexing of reads and collapsing into UMI consensus sequences were performed with MIGEC, and V(D)J alignment was carried out with MiXCR. Vaccine-responding clonotypes were identified with edgeR using replicate PBMC samples, with FDR below 0.01 and a log2 fold change above 5 up to day 15 being required. CD4 or CD8 identity was assigned to each bulk clonotype according to whether the clonotype was present at higher abundance in the sequenced CD4 repertoire or the sequenced CD8 repertoire. In TCRdb, the public reads were trimmed at Q25 with fastp and aligned with MiXCR, with productive beta chains retained. Each entry is one CDR3 protein sequence, shown with its most common DNA and genes. In this record, the V and J calls reflect TCRdb's handling and not the investigators' own analysis. The sample includes some 320,000 distinct CDR3 sequences, with roughly 9.4% observed a single time. The ten biggest clones cover under 20% of the sample.

Sample: PBMCs, taken on the day of the first yellow fever vaccination. The TCR was taken from a man younger than 30 who received the YFV17D yellow fever vaccine. The chain joins TRBV6-5 to TRBJ2-3, with TRBD2 as a weak D call on 6 bases. The DNA sequence is given as TGTGCCAGCAGTTACGGGCGGGAAAGCACAGATACGCAGTATTTT. This is translated as CASSYGRESTDTQYF.